This is a list of T cell receptor beta chains from one sample in a study of OX40 agonist ivuxolimab in advanced cancers. The protocol was immunoSEQ multiplex PCR, while the TCRdb copy is restricted to in-frame clones and leaves out a portion. The repertoire holds about 57,000 clones, with around 81% as singletons. Specimen: CD4+ or CD8+ T cells sorted from blood, collected in a trial of the OX40 agonist ivuxolimab. The origin of the receptors is an adult with an advanced solid tumor such as melanoma, head and neck, liver or kidney cancer. Each CDR3 is given with its conserved first and last residue. The D gene is left open where the match is weak. Only some rows state a clone size, as once, few, many or a class for expanded clones.

TRBV11-2	NA	NA	TRBJ2-7	CASSLGEGYEQYF	TGTGCCAGCAGCTTAGGAGAGGGTTACGAGCAGTACTTC
TRBV29-1	NA	NA	TRBJ1-1	CSVELSRGTEAFF	TGCAGCGTTGAATTGTCCCGAGGCACTGAAGCTTTCTTT
TRBV7-9	NA	NA	TRBJ1-4	CASSLGELKLFF	TGTGCCAGCAGCTTGGGGGAGCTAAAACTGTTTTTT
TRBV5-1	few	NA	TRBJ2-1	CASSLDRQNEQFF	TGCGCCAGCAGCTTGGACCGGCAAAATGAGCAGTTCTTC
TRBV11-2	NA	NA	TRBJ2-1	CASSLAPGDNEQFF	TGTGCCAGCAGCTTAGCTCCAGGAGACAATGAGCAGTTCTTC
TRBV5-4	NA	TRBD2	TRBJ2-3	CASSPRGDGTDTQYF	TGTGCCAGCAGCCCCCGGGGGGACGGCACAGATACGCAGTATTTT
TRBV9	NA	NA	TRBJ2-1	CASSITSSNNEQFF	TGTGCCAGCAGCATTACTAGCAGTAACAATGAGCAGTTCTTC
TRBV14	NA	NA	TRBJ2-2	CASSPPRRAAGELFF	TGTGCCAGCAGCCCCCCGAGAAGGGCGGCCGGGGAGCTGTTTTTT
TRBV4-2	NA	NA	TRBJ1-6	CASSQFPASSYNSPLHF	TGTGCCAGCAGCCAATTTCCTGCAAGCTCCTATAATTCACCCCTCCACTTT
TRBV19	NA	NA	TRBJ1-6	CASSRGVGNSPLHF	TGTGCCAGTAGTCGGGGCGTTGGGAATTCACCCCTCCACTTT
TRBV6-1	NA	NA	TRBJ2-2	CASSVTGSLNGGELFF	TGTGCCAGCAGTGTAACAGGTTCTTTGAATGGCGGGGAGCTGTTTTTT
TRBV7-9	NA	NA	TRBJ1-1	CASSPQTANTEAFF	TGTGCCAGCAGCCCTCAGACAGCGAACACTGAAGCTTTCTTT
TRBV5-1	NA	NA	TRBJ1-1	CASREGAGSTEAFF	TGCGCCAGCAGAGAAGGGGCTGGGAGCACTGAAGCTTTCTTT
TRBV5-6	NA	NA	TRBJ2-7	CASSSLGATTKYEQYF	TGTGCCAGCAGCTCCCTCGGCGCCACGACAAAGTACGAGCAGTACTTC
TRBV28	NA	NA	TRBJ2-7	CASSQGSYEQYF	TGTGCCAGCAGCCAGGGCTCCTACGAGCAGTACTTC
TRBV18	few	NA	TRBJ1-2	CASSPSGGYGYTF	TGTGCCAGCTCACCGTCGGGGGGATATGGCTACACCTTC
TRBV4-1	NA	NA	TRBJ1-2	CASSQVGEGNYGYTF	TGCGCCAGCAGCCAAGTGGGGGAGGGGAACTATGGCTACACCTTC
TRBV29-1	NA	NA	TRBJ2-7	CSVKKAGPYEQYF	TGCAGCGTTAAAAAGGCAGGCCCCTACGAGCAGTACTTC
TRBV9	NA	NA	TRBJ1-3	CASSPREGGNTIYF	TGTGCCAGCAGCCCCCGCGAAGGGGGAAACACCATATATTTT
TRBV2	NA	TRBD2	TRBJ2-1	CASSGGLAGVNEQFF	TGTGCCAGCAGTGGGGGACTAGCGGGAGTGAATGAGCAGTTCTTC
TRBV29-1	NA	NA	TRBJ2-1	CSVSTGVNNEQFF	TGCAGCGTCTCAACGGGGGTGAACAATGAGCAGTTCTTC
TRBV9	NA	NA	TRBJ2-1	CASSVKGDNEQFF	TGTGCCAGCAGCGTAAAGGGTGACAATGAGCAGTTCTTC
TRBV5-6	NA	NA	TRBJ2-3	CASSLLPSDTQYF	TGTGCCAGCAGCCTACTCCCGTCGGATACGCAGTATTTT
TRBV19	NA	NA	TRBJ2-5	CASSSRGTQETQYF	TGTGCCAGCTCTAGCCGGGGGACCCAAGAGACCCAGTACTTC
TRBV6-6	once	NA	TRBJ2-7	CASSSRASYEQYF	TGTGCCAGCAGTTCACGGGCCTCCTACGAGCAGTACTTC
TRBV19	NA	TRBD1	TRBJ1-6	CASSMGTARRLYNSPLHF	TGTGCCAGTAGTATGGGGACAGCCCGCCGCCTCTATAATTCACCCCTCCACTTT
TRBV9	NA	NA	TRBJ2-1	CASSVGQGLYNEQFF	TGTGCCAGCAGCGTCGGCCAGGGCCTTTACAATGAGCAGTTCTTC
TRBV27	NA	NA	TRBJ1-4	CASSLSGLNEKLFF	TGTGCCAGCAGTTTATCGGGGCTTAATGAAAAACTGTTTTTT
TRBV4-1	NA	TRBD1	TRBJ1-1	CASSRPLTGETEAFF	TGCGCCAGCAGCCGGCCATTGACAGGGGAGACTGAAGCTTTCTTT
TRBV19	NA	NA	TRBJ2-7	CASSIRQGPSYEQYF	TGTGCCAGTAGTATAAGGCAGGGACCATCCTACGAGCAGTACTTC
TRBV30	NA	TRBD1	TRBJ1-6	CAWIRGSDNSPLHF	TGTGCCTGGATCAGGGGGTCGGATAATTCACCCCTCCACTTT
TRBV10-3	few	NA	TRBJ1-1	CATMAAGGAGTEAFF	TGTGCCACGATGGCGGCAGGCGGAGCGGGCACTGAAGCTTTCTTT
TRBV28	NA	TRBD1	TRBJ1-1	CASSSAGQGTNTEAFF	TGTGCCAGCAGTTCCGCCGGACAGGGCACAAACACTGAAGCTTTCTTT
TRBV28	NA	TRBD2	TRBJ2-1	CASSFRTSGRGIYEQFF	TGTGCCAGCAGTTTTCGCACTAGCGGGAGGGGAATATATGAGCAGTTCTTC
TRBV6-1	NA	TRBD1	TRBJ2-7	CASSEGQGAFYEQYF	TGTGCCAGCAGTGAGGGACAGGGGGCCTTTTACGAGCAGTACTTC
TRBV29-1	NA	NA	TRBJ1-1	CSVVRVMNTEAFF	TGCAGCGTTGTCCGGGTAATGAACACTGAAGCTTTCTTT
TRBV6-1	once	TRBD2	TRBJ2-7	CASSEGTSGNSYEQYF	TGTGCCAGCAGTGAGGGGACTAGCGGAAACTCCTACGAGCAGTACTTC
TRBV6-1	NA	TRBD2	TRBJ2-1	CASSEGTGGPYNEQFF	TGTGCCAGCAGTGAAGGGACGGGAGGGCCCTACAATGAGCAGTTCTTC
TRBV2	NA	NA	TRBJ1-3	CASRTGQPGNTIYF	TGTGCCAGCAGAACAGGACAGCCCGGAAACACCATATATTTT
TRBV27	NA	NA	TRBJ2-3	CASSLYGDTQYF	TGTGCCAGCAGTTTATATGGTGATACGCAGTATTTT
TRBV5-1	NA	TRBD1	TRBJ2-2	CASMPGQGTGELFF	TGCGCCAGCATGCCGGGACAGGGGACCGGGGAGCTGTTTTTT
TRBV27	NA	TRBD1	TRBJ1-4	CASSSWTGGGEKLFF	TGTGCCAGCAGTTCCTGGACAGGGGGAGGCGAAAAACTGTTTTTT
TRBV28	NA	NA	TRBJ2-1	CASGGGAYNEQFF	TGTGCCAGCGGCGGTGGGGCATACAATGAGCAGTTCTTC
TRBV6-1	NA	NA	TRBJ2-2	CAGSEARYGTGELFF	TGTGCCGGCAGTGAAGCGCGCTACGGGACCGGGGAGCTGTTTTTT
TRBV5-1	NA	NA	TRBJ2-2	CASSLRERGTGELFF	TGCGCCAGCAGCTTGCGGGAGAGAGGCACCGGGGAGCTGTTTTTT
TRBV6-6	NA	NA	TRBJ1-2	CASSYGRSGVNYGYTF	TGTGCCAGCAGTTACGGCAGGTCCGGGGTTAACTATGGCTACACCTTC
TRBV6-1	once	TRBD2	TRBJ2-7	CASSNGASGGLLYF	TGTGCCAGCAGCAATGGGGCTAGCGGGGGACTTCTGTACTTC
TRBV2	NA	NA	TRBJ1-2	CASSPWGRIYGYTF	TGTGCCAGCAGTCCGTGGGGACGGATCTATGGCTACACCTTC
TRBV6-1	NA	NA	TRBJ2-5	CASGGHSEETQYF	TGTGCCAGCGGGGGGCACAGTGAAGAGACCCAGTACTTC
TRBV11-2	once	NA	TRBJ2-2	CASSFETNTGELFF	TGTGCCAGCAGCTTTGAGACGAACACCGGGGAGCTGTTTTTT
TRBV7-3	NA	NA	TRBJ2-2	CASSPRQRNTGELFF	TGTGCCAGCAGCCCCCGACAGAGAAACACCGGGGAGCTGTTTTTT
TRBV11-2	NA	NA	TRBJ1-2	CASSLGGAAANYGYTF	TGTGCCAGCAGCTTAGGGGGTGCGGCGGCCAACTATGGCTACACCTTC